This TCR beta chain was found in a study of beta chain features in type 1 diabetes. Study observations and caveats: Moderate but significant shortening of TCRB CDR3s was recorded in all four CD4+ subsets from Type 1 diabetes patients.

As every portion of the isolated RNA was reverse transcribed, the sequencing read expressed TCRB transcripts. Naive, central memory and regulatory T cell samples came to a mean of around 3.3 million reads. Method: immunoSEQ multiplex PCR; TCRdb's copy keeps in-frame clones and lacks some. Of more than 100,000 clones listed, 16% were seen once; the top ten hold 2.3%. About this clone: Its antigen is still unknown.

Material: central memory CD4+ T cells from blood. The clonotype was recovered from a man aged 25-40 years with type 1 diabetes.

The CDR3 protein is CASSFQGGGGNTIYF. For the CDR3, the DNA is TGTGCCAGCAGCTTTCAGGGAGGAGGTGGAAACACCATATATTTT. This chain links TRBV7-2 with TRBJ1-3, with a weak D call TRBD1 (5 bases). In germline, CDR1 is SGHTA, CDR2 FQGNSA. Trimming stripped 3 bases from V and 3 bases from J, with 12 bases between. This CDR3 has 15 residues.